The present T cell receptor (beta chain) was sequenced within a study of blood T cells in healthy people across ages. Turning to the study itself: With template switching, about one barcoded beta molecule was captured per two T cells. The study's findings and limits: What prevented conclusive comparison of naive and antigen-experienced cells was that PBMCs were unsorted. Versus aged donors, long-lived donors had higher diversity and more naive CD4+ cells.

This CDR3 region has 13 residues. Germline lookup yields CDR1 DFQATT and CDR2 SNEGSKA (reference sequence). The V gene lost 3 bases and the J gene lost 5 bases, with 14 bases spanning the gap. Regarding this clonotype: The antigen is unknown. Possible read error: a much larger clone is one base away.

A second about 6 to 11 cycle PCR used barcoded and J-beta primers. Through a template-switch adaptor with 12 random nucleotides, each cDNA molecule received a tag. One entry per CDR3 protein, called by TCRdb with MiXCR from the 5' RACE reads. The top ten hold over 2% of the sample, which has 1.5 million to 2 million distinct CDR3 sequences, 49% seen once. The chain carries TRBV20-1 and TRBJ2-7, with D unclear. This clonotype was obtained from a woman aged 40-49 years in good health. Sample: blood. In DNA, the CDR3 is TGCAGTGCTAGTGGGGTAGGGCACAACGAGCAGTACTTC. It encodes CSASGVGHNEQYF.